The 11 T cell receptor beta chains listed next were all sequenced from one sample in a study of shared clonotypes between healthy human individuals. Profiled with immunoSEQ multiplex PCR; TCRdb holds only in-frame clones, not every one. This table has about 2,500,000 clones, around nine tenths appearing once. What was sequenced was naive CD4+ T cells sorted from blood. Subset meaning: CD45RA+ positively selected. These receptor sequences come from a man aged 18-30 years in good health.

The V gene is TRBV28, the J gene TRBJ1-1; TRBD1 might be the D (6 bases). Trimming took off 3 bases at V and 2 bases at J, with 7 bases between the two ends. The CDR3 is 13 residues long. CDR1 and CDR2 from the germline V gene are MDHEN and SYDVKM. The DNA of the CDR3 is TGTGCCAGCAGTTTGGGGGCCAACACTGAAGCTTTCTTT. It yields the protein CASSLGANTEAFF.

V usage is TRBV27 and J usage is TRBJ2-3; a possible D gene is TRBD1 (5 bases). V was clipped by 3 bases and J by 0 bases, with 16 bases between them. The CDR3 extends over 17 amino acids. Germline assignment: CDR1 MNHEY and CDR2 SMNVEV (reference sequence). CDR3: CASSFPTGPPSTDTQYF. The DNA of the CDR3 is TGTGCCAGCAGTTTCCCCACAGGTCCTCCTAGCACAGATACGCAGTATTTT.

The genes are TRBV28 and TRBJ1-5; 12 bases fit TRBD1. The germline CDR1 and CDR2 sequences are MDHEN and SYDVKM. J gave up 2 bases and V 1 base, and 12 bases lay outside the gene matches. This CDR3 region has 20 residues. CDR3 bases: TGTGCCAGCAGTTTATTTACCGGGACAGGGGGCGCTGGGGGCAATCAGCCCCAGCATTTT. It translates to CASSLFTGTGGAGGNQPQHF. The whole variable domain, filled in from reference TRBV28 and TRBJ1-5, reads DVKVTQSSRYLVKRTGEKVFLECVQDMDHENMFWYRQDPGLGLRLIYFSYDVKMKEKGDIPEGYSVSREKKERFSLILESASTNQTSMYLCASSLFTGTGGAGGNQPQHFGDGTRLSIL.

The chain employs TRBV18 and TRBJ2-1; D not resolved. The CDR3 is 15 residues long. Trimming removed 4 bases from V and 3 bases from J, with 13 bases in between. The V gene's germline CDR1 is KGHSH and CDR2 LQKENI. CDR3 coding DNA: TGTGCCAGCTCACAAAGACGGAACGACTACAATGAGCAGTTCTTC. Translation gives CASSQRRNDYNEQFF.

The chain combines TRBV5-8 with TRBJ2-1; TRBD2 agrees at 8 bases. The germline CDR1 and CDR2 sequences are SGHTS and YDEGEE. The CDR3 covers 16 residues. Germline trimming cut 3 bases from V and 6 bases from J; bases unmatched to any gene: 11. CDR3 DNA: TGTGCCAGCAGCTACCTGGAAGCGGGAGTAACCAATGAGCAGTTCTTC. As protein: CASSYLEAGVTNEQFF.

The V call is TRBV5-1, the J call TRBJ2-7; TRBD2 matches at 9 bases. The trim removed 0 bases at V and 7 bases at J, leaving 8 bases unmatched. Germline V gives CDR1 SGHRS, CDR2 YFSETQ. CDR3 length equals 15 residues. The chain's CDR3 is CASSLGLAGEEEQYF. In DNA form, the CDR3 reads TGCGCCAGCAGCTTGGGGTTAGCGGGAGAGGAAGAGCAGTACTTC.

V gene TRBV20-1 combines with J gene TRBJ1-1; D not certain. Between the trimmed V and J ends, which lost 3 bases and 10 bases, there was a span of 12 bases. The CDR3 has 11 residues. Germline V gene lookup returns CDR1 DFQATT and CDR2 SNEGSKA (reference sequence). CDR3 nucleotides: TGCAGTGCTAGCGACCCCCCAAGAGCTTTCTTT. It codes for CSASDPPRAFF.

This clone was picked up one time. The chain recombines TRBV5-1 with TRBJ1-3; tentative D call: TRBD1 (6 bases). From germline, CDR1 is SGHRS and CDR2 YFSETQ. V lost 4 bases and J 6 bases, leaving 17 bases between the germline ends. This CDR3 is 15 amino acids long. This CDR3 is CASSTNGGAENTIYF. CDR3 sequence (DNA): TGCGCCAGCAGCACTAACGGGGGGGCCGAAAACACCATATATTTT.

The rearrangement joins TRBV19 to TRBJ1-5, with unresolved D. The germline CDR1 and CDR2 sequences are LNHDA and SQIVND (reference sequence). The CDR3 is made up of 12 amino acids. V lost 6 bases and J lost 3, with 6 bases in between. The CDR3: CASRVINQPQHF. In DNA, the CDR3 is TGTGCCAGTAGGGTAATCAATCAGCCCCAGCATTTT. Together with reference TRBV19 and TRBJ1-5, the CDR3 gives the full variable domain: DGGITQSPKYLFRKEGQNVTLSCEQNLNHDAMYWYRQDPGQGLRLIYYSQIVNDFQKGDIAEGYSVSREKKESFPLTVTSAQKNPTAFYLCASRVINQPQHFGDGTRLSIL.

V gene TRBV11-2 combines with J gene TRBJ2-3; 10 bases are shared with TRBD1. CDR1 SGHAT and CDR2 FQNNGV come from the germline V gene. The junction had 22 bases not matched to a gene; V was cut back by 5 bases and J by 8 bases. This CDR3 region has 19 residues. The CDR3 DNA is TGTGCCAGCAGCCATAGATTCACCGGGACAGGGGCGCAACAGACTACGCAGTATTTT. Encoded protein: CASSHRFTGTGAQQTTQYF.

V is TRBV10-3 and J is TRBJ2-5; TRBD2 agrees at 12 bases. The V gene end was trimmed by 2 bases and the J gene end by 0 bases; junction bases not matched to a gene: 4. Germline V gives CDR1 ENHRY, CDR2 SYGVKD. The CDR3 spans 17 residues. Written as DNA, the CDR3 is TGTGCCATCAGTGAGAAGACTAGCGGGGGCTACCAAGAGACCCAGTACTTC. It is translated as CAISEKTSGGYQETQYF.